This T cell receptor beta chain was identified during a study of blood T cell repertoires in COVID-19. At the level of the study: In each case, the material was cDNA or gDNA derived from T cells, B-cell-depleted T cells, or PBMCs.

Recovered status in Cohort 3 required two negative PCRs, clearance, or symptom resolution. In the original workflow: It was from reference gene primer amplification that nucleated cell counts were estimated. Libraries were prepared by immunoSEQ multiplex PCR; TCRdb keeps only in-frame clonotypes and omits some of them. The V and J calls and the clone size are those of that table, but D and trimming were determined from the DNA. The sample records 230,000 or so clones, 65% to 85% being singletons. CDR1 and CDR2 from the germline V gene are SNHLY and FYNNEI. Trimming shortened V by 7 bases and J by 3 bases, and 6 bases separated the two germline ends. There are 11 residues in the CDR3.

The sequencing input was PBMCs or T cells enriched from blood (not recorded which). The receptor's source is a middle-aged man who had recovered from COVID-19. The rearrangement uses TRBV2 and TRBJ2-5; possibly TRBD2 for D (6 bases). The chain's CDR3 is CASTGEETQYF. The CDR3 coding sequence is TGTGCCAGCACGGGAGAAGAGACCCAGTACTTC.